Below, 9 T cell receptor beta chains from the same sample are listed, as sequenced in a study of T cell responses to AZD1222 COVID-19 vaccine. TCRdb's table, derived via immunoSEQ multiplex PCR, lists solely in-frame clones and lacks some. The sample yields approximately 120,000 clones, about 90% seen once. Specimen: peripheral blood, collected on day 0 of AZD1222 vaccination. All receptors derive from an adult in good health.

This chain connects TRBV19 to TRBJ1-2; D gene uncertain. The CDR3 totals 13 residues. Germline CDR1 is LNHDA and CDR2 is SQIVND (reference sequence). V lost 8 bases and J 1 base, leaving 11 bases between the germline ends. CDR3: CASYGRDNYGYTF. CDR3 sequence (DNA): TGTGCCAGTTATGGCAGAGATAACTATGGCTACACCTTC.

CDR3: CASSLVTSTGELFF. DNA of the CDR3: TGCGCCAGCAGCTTAGTCACTAGTACCGGGGAGCTGTTTTTT. The chain is built from TRBV5-1 and TRBJ2-2, with D possibly being TRBD2 (5 bases). Germline V CDR1 and CDR2: SGHRS, YFSETQ. V was clipped by 2 bases and J by 5 bases, with 10 bases between them. The CDR3 runs to 14 residues.

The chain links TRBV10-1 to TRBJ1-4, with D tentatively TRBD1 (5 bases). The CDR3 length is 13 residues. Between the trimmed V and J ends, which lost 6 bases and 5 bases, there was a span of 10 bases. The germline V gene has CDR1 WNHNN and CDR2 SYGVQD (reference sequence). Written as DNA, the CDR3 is TGCGCCAGCAGCCGGGACGGGAATGAAAAACTGTTTTTT. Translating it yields CASSRDGNEKLFF.

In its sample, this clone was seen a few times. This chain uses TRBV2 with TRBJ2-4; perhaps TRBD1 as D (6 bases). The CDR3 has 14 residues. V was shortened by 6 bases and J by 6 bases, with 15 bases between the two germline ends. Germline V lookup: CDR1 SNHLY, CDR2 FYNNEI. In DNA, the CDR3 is TGTGCCAGCAGACCTGACAGGTTTATAAACATTCAGTACTTC. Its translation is CASRPDRFINIQYF.

The CDR3 DNA is TGCAGCGTTGCGACGCTCGGGGGCAGGGGACCGGGACTAGCGGGTTACGAGCAGTACTTC. Translated: CSVATLGGRGPGLAGYEQYF. The V and J genes are TRBV29-1 and TRBJ2-7; 12 bases map to TRBD2. Germline assignment: CDR1 SQVTM and CDR2 ANQGSEA. The CDR3 extends over 20 amino acids. V gave up 4 bases and J gave up 4 bases; unmatched junction bases: 23.

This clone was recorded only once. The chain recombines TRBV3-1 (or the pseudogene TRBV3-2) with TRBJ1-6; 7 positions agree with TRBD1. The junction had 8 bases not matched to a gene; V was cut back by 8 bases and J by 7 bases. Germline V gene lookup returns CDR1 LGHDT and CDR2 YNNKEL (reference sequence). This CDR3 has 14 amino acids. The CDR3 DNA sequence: TGTGCCAGCGAAAGACAGGGAGTAAATTCACCCCTCCACTTT. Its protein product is CASERQGVNSPLHF.

The CDR3 sequence is CASSLSPEQETQYF. The CDR3 nucleotides are TGCGCCAGCAGCTTAAGTCCAGAGCAAGAGACCCAGTACTTC. The V call is TRBV5-1, the J call TRBJ2-5; D unresolved. Germline values: CDR1 SGHRS, CDR2 YFSETQ. V was pared by 2 bases and J by 2 bases, with 10 bases between. The CDR3 has 14 amino acids.

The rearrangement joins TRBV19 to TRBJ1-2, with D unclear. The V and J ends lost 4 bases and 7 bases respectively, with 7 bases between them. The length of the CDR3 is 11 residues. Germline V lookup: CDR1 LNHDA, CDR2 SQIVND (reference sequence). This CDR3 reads CASSTGGGYTF. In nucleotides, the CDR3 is TGTGCCAGTAGTACGGGTGGTGGCTACACCTTC.

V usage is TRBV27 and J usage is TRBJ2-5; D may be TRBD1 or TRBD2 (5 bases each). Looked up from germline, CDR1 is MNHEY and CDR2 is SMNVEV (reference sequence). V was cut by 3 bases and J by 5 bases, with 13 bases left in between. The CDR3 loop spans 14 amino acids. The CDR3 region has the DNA TGTGCCAGCAGTTTTGGGACCAAAGGGGAGACCCAGTACTTC. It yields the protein CASSFGTKGETQYF.